This TCR beta chain is drawn from a study of blood T cells in healthy people across ages. Points from the study as a whole: TCR beta diversity, measured per million T cells, fell in a roughly linear way with age.

The use of a sample-barcoded 5' primer and a J-beta primer mix characterized a second PCR of about 6 to 12 cycles. Researchers report that a template-switch adaptor with 12 random nucleotides tagged each cDNA molecule. TCRdb reprocessed the 5' RACE reads with MiXCR, giving one entry per CDR3 protein. Among about 800,000 distinct CDR3 sequences listed, about 45% were seen once. Concerning this clonotype: Its antigen is as yet unknown.

CDR3 length equals 14 residues. V lost 7 bases to trimming and J lost 7 bases, with 20 bases between them. CDR1 LNHNV and CDR2 YYDKDF come from the germline V gene (reference sequence). This TCR was sampled from a man older than 75 in good health. Sequenced sample: blood. The V gene is TRBV15, the J gene TRBJ2-7, with D tentatively TRBD2 (5 bases). The CDR3 reads CATKRGNGYNEQYF. DNA of the CDR3: TGTGCCACCAAACGGGGAAATGGGTACAATGAGCAGTACTTC.